Listed here are 6 T cell receptor beta chains from one sample, sequenced in a study of cytomegalovirus exposure and HLA in healthy donors. Primers included in the PCR were 60 Vbeta and 13 Jbeta primers. The data were produced by immunoSEQ multiplex PCR, yet TCRdb's version contains in-frame clones alone and is incomplete. Among about 160,000 clones listed, 60% to 85% were seen once. The specimen was PBMCs. These TCRs come from a young man in good health and CMV-seropositive.

The CDR3 protein is CASSTPGQGRYTF. Here the CDR3 DNA reads TGTGCCAGCAGCACTCCGGGACAGGGGCGCTACACCTTC. This sequence joins TRBV9 and TRBJ1-2, with TRBD1 matching 10 bases. V was pared by 4 bases and J by 9 bases, with 6 bases of the junction left unmatched. Germline values: CDR1 SGDLS, CDR2 YYNGEE. The CDR3 consists of 13 residues.

This rearrangement joins TRBV18 to TRBJ1-1; the D is unclear. The CDR3 spans 13 residues. Trimming removed 5 bases from V and 2 bases from J, with 9 bases in between. Germline V CDR1 and CDR2: KGHSH, LQKENI. For the CDR3, the DNA is TGTGCCAGCTCAATGGGGAGCAACACTGAAGCTTTCTTT. It is translated as CASSMGSNTEAFF.

The chain couples TRBV10-2 to TRBJ1-2; D perhaps matches TRBD1 (6 bases). The V gene lost 7 bases and the J gene lost 5 bases, with 11 bases spanning the gap. Germline CDR1 WSHSY, CDR2 SAAADI. CDR3 length: 12 residues. The CDR3 spells CASTGQGYGYTF. The CDR3 nucleotides read TGCGCCAGCACTGGGCAGGGGTATGGCTACACCTTC.

The CDR3 here is CASRGDRGHYNEQFF. CDR3 sequence (DNA): TGTGCCAGCAGGGGGGACAGGGGGCATTACAATGAGCAGTTCTTC. J is TRBJ2-1 and V is TRBV2, with 12 bases aligning to TRBD1. CDR3 length equals 15 residues. Unmatched junction bases numbered 4, after V lost 6 bases and J lost 4 bases. Germline loops: CDR1 SNHLY, CDR2 FYNNEI.

V and J are TRBV12-5 and TRBJ2-3; D might be TRBD1 (6 bases). Trimming removed 6 bases from V and 1 base from J, with 14 bases in between. The CDR3 has 15 amino acids. Germline loops: CDR1 LGHNT, CDR2 FRNRAP. The DNA for the CDR3 is TGTGCTAGTGGGTCTATAGAGGGGGGCACAGATACGCAGTATTTT. This sequence encodes CASGSIEGGTDTQYF.

This chain connects TRBV28 to TRBJ2-7, with D possibly matching TRBD2 (5 bases). Trimming stripped 5 bases from V and 5 bases from J, with 10 bases between. CDR3 length: 12 amino acids. CDR1 and CDR2 (germline): MDHEN, SYDVKM. DNA for the CDR3: TGTGCCAGCAGTGGGATGGAGGACGAGCAGTACTTC. The encoded protein is CASSGMEDEQYF.